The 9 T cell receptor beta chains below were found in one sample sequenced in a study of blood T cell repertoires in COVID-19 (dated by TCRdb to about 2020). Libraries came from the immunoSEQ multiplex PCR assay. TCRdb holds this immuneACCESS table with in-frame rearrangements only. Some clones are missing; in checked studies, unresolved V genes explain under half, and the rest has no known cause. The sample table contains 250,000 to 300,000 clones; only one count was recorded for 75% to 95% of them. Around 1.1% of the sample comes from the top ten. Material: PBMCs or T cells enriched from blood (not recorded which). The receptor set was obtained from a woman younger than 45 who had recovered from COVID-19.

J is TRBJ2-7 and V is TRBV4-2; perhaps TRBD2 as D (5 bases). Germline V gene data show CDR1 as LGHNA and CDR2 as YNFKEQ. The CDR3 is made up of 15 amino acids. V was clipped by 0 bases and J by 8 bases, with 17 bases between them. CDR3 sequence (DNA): TGTGCCAGCAGCCAAGAGATGGCCGAGGGCCAAAAGCAGTACTTC. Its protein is CASSQEMAEGQKQYF.

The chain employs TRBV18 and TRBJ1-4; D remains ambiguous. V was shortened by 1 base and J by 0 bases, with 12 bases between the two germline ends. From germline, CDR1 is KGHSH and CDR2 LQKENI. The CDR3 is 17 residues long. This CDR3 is CASSPRTGGSTNEKLFF. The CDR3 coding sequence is TGTGCCAGCTCACCACGCACGGGTGGTTCAACTAATGAAAAACTGTTTTTT.

This CDR3 is CASSLEGQNTEAFF. The CDR3 DNA reads as TGTGCCAGCAGCTTAGAGGGGCAGAACACTGAAGCTTTCTTT. This chain uses TRBV7-9 with TRBJ1-1; D possibly corresponds to TRBD1 (5 bases). V was shortened by 1 base and J by 1 base, with 7 bases between the two germline ends. The CDR3 sequence is 14 residues long. The germline CDR1 and CDR2 sequences are SEHNR and FQNEAQ (reference sequence). The entire variable domain, with the rest obtained from reference TRBV7-9 and TRBJ1-1, is as follows: DTGVSQNPRHKITKRGQNVTFRCDPISEHNRLYWYRQTLGQGPEFLTYFQNEAQLEKSRLLSDRFSAERPKGSFSTLEIQRTEQGDSAMYLCASSLEGQNTEAFFGQGTRLTVV.

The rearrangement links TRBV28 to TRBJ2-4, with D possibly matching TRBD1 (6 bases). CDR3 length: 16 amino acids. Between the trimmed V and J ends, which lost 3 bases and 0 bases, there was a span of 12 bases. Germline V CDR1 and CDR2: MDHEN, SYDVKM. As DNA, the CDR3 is TGTGCCAGCAGTTTCCAGGGGCTCCTAGCCAAAAACATTCAGTACTTC. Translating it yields CASSFQGLLAKNIQYF. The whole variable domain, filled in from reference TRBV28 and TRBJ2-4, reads DVKVTQSSRYLVKRTGEKVFLECVQDMDHENMFWYRQDPGLGLRLIYFSYDVKMKEKGDIPEGYSVSREKKERFSLILESASTNQTSMYLCASSFQGLLAKNIQYFGAGTRLSVL.

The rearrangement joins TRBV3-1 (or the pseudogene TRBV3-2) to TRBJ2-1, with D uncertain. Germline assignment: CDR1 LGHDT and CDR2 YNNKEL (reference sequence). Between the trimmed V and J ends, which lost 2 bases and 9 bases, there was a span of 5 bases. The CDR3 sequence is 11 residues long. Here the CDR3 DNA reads TGTGCCAGCAGCCAACTCAGTGAGCAGTTCTTC. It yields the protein CASSQLSEQFF.

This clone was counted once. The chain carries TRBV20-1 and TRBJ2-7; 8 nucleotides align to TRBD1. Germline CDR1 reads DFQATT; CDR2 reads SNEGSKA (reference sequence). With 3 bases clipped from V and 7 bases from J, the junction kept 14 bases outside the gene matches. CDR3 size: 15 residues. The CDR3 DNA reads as TGCAGTGCTAGTCACCCCGGGACAGGACTACGAGAGCAGTACTTC. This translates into CSASHPGTGLREQYF.

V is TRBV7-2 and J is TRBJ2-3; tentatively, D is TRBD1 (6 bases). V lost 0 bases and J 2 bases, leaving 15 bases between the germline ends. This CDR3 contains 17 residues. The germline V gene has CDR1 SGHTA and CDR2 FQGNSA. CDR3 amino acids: CASSLARGLGDTDTQYF. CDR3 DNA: TGTGCCAGCAGCTTAGCTAGGGGGTTGGGGGACACAGATACGCAGTATTTT.

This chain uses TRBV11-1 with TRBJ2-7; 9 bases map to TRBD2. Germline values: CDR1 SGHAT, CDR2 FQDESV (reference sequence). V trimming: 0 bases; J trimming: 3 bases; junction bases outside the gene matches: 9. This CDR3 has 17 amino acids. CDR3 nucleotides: TGTGCCAGCAGCTTAGCGTGGGGTAGCGGGAGCGGCTACGAGCAGTACTTC. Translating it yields CASSLAWGSGSGYEQYF. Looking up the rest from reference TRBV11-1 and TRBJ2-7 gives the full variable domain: EAEVAQSPRYKITEKSQAVAFWCDPISGHATLYWYRQILGQGPELLVQFQDESVVDDSQLPKDRFSAERLKGVDSTLKIQPAELGDSAMYLCASSLAWGSGSGYEQYFGPGTRLTVT.

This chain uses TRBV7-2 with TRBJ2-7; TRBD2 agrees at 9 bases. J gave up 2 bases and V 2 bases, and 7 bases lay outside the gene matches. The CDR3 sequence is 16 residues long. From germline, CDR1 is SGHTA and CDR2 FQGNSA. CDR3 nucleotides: TGTGCCAGCAGCTTATCCTCTAGCGGGGCCACCTACGAGCAGTACTTC. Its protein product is CASSLSSSGATYEQYF.